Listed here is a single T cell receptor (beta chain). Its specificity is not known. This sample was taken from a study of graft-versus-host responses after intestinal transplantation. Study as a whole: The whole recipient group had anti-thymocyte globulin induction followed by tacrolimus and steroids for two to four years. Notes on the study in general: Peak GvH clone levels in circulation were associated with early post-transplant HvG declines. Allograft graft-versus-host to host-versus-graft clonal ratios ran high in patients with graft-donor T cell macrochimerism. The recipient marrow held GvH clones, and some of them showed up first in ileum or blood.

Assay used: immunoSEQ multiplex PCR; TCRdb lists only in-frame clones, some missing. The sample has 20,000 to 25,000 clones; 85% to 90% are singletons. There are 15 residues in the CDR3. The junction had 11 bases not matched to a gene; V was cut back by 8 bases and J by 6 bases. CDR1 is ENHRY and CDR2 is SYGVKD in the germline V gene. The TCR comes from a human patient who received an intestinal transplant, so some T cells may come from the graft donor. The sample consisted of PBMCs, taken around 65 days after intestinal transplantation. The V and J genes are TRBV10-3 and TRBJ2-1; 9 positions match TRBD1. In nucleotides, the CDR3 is TGTGCCATCCGAGATCAGGGACAGGGTCTCAATGAGCAGTTCTTC. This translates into CAIRDQGQGLNEQFF.